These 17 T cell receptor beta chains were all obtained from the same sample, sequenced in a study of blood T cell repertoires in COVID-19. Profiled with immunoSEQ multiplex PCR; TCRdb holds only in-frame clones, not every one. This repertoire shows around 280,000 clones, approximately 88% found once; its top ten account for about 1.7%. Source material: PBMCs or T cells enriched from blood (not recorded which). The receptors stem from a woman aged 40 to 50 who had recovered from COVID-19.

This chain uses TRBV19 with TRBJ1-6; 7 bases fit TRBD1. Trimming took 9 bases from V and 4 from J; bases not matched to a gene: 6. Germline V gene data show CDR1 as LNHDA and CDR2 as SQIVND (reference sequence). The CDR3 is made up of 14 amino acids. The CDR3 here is CASWTGLYNSPLHF. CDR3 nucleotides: TGTGCCAGCTGGACAGGCCTATATAATTCACCCCTCCACTTT. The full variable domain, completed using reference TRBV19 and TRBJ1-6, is DGGITQSPKYLFRKEGQNVTLSCEQNLNHDAMYWYRQDPGQGLRLIYYSQIVNDFQKGDIAEGYSVSREKKESFPLTVTSAQKNPTAFYLCASWTGLYNSPLHFGNGTRLTVT.

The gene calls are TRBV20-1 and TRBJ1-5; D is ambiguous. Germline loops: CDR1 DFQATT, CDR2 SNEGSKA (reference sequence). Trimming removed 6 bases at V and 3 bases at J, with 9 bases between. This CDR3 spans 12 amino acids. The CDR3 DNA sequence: TGCAGTGCGAGTGGGCCCAATCAGCCCCAGCATTTT. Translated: CSASGPNQPQHF.

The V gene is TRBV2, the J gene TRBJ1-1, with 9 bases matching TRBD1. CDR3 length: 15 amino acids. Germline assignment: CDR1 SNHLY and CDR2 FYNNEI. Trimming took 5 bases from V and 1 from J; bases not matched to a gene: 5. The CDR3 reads CASSLVGQGNTEAFF. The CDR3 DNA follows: TGTGCCAGCAGTCTCGTGGGACAGGGGAACACTGAAGCTTTCTTT. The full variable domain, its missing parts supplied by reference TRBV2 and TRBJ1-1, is EPEVTQTPSHQVTQMGQEVILRCVPISNHLYFYWYRQILGQKVEFLVSFYNNEISEKSEIFDDQFSVERPDGSNFTLKIRSTKLEDSAMYFCASSLVGQGNTEAFFGQGTRLTVV.

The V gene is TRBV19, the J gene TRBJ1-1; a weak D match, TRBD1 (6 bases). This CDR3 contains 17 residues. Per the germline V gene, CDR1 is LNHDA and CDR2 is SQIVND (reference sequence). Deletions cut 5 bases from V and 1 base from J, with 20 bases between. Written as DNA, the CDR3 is TGTGCCAGTAGTGGGGGGGCAGGGCAAGGAGGGAACACTGAAGCTTTCTTT. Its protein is CASSGGAGQGGNTEAFF.

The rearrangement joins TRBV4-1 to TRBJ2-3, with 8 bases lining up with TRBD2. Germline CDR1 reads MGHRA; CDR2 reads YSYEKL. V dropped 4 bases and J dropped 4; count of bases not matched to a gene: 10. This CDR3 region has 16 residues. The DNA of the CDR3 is TGCGCCAGCAGCCGCTCGGTCGGGGGGGGCCCAGATACGCAGTATTTT. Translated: CASSRSVGGGPDTQYF.

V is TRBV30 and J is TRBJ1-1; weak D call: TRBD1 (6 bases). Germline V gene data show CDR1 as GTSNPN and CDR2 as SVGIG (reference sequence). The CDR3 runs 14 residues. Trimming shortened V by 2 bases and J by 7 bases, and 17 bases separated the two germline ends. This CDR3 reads CAWSPTGPRFEAFF. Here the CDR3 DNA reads TGTGCCTGGAGTCCCACAGGGCCCCGGTTTGAAGCTTTCTTT. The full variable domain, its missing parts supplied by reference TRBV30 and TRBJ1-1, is SQTIHQWPATLVQPVGSPLSLECTVEGTSNPNLYWYRQAAGRGLQLLFYSVGIGQISSEVPQNLSASRPQDRQFILSSKKLLLSDSGFYLCAWSPTGPRFEAFFGQGTRLTVV.

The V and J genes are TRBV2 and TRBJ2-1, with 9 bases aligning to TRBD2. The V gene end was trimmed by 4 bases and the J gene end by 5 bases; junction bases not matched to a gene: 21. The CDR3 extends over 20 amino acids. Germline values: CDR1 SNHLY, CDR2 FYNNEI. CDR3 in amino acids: CASSARPGLARFTSNNEQFF. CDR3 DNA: TGTGCCAGCAGTGCTAGACCGGGACTAGCCCGTTTTACCTCGAACAATGAGCAGTTCTTC. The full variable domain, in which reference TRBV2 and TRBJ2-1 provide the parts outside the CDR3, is EPEVTQTPSHQVTQMGQEVILRCVPISNHLYFYWYRQILGQKVEFLVSFYNNEISEKSEIFDDQFSVERPDGSNFTLKIRSTKLEDSAMYFCASSARPGLARFTSNNEQFFGPGTRLTVL.

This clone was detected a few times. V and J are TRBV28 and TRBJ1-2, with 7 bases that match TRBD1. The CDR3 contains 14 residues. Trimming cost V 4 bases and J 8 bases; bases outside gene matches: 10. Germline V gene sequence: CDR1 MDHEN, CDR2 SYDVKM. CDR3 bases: TGTGCCAGCAGTTCTACAGGGGTACGTGGCGGCTACACCTTC. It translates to CASSSTGVRGGYTF.

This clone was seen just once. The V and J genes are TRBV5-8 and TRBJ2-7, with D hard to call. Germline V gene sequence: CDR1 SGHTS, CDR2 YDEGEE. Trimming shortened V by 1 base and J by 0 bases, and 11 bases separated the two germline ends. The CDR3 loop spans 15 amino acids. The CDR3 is CASSLYQPGSYEQYF. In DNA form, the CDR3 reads TGTGCCAGCAGCTTGTACCAACCCGGCTCCTACGAGCAGTACTTC. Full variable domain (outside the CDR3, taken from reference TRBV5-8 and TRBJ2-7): EAGVTQSPTHLIKTRGQQATLRCSPISGHTSVYWYQQALGLGLQFLLWYDEGEERNRGNFPPRFSGRQFPNYSSELNVNALELEDSALYLCASSLYQPGSYEQYFGPGTRLTVT.

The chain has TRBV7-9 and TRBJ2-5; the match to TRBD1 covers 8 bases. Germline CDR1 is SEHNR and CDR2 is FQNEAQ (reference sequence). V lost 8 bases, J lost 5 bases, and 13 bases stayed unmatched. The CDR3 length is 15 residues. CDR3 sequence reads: CASLAQGALEETQYF. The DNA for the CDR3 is TGTGCCAGCTTGGCGCAGGGGGCTTTAGAGGAGACCCAGTACTTC.

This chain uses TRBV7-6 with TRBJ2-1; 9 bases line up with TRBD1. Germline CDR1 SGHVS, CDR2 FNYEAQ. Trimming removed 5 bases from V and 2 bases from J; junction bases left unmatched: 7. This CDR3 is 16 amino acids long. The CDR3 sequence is CASSPGQGSAYNEQFF. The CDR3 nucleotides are TGTGCCAGCAGCCCAGGACAGGGGTCGGCCTACAATGAGCAGTTCTTC.

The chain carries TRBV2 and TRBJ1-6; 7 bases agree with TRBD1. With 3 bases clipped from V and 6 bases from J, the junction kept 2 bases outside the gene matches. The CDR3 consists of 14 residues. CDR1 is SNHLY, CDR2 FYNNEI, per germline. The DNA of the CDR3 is TGTGCCAGCAGTGACTACAGGGGTAATTCACCCCTCCACTTT. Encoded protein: CASSDYRGNSPLHF.

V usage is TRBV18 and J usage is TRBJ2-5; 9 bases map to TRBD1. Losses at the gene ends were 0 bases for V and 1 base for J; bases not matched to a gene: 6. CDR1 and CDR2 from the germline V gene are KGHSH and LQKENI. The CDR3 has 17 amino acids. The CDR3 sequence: CASSPPTGTGIQETQYF. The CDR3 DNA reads TGTGCCAGCTCACCACCAACCGGGACAGGGATCCAAGAGACCCAGTACTTC.

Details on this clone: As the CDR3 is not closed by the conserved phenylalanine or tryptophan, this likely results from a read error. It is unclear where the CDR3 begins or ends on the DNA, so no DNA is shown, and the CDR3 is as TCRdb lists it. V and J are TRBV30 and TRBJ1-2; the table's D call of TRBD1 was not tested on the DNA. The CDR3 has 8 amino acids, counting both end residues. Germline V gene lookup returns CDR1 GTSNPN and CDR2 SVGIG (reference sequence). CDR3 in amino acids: CTTGDRPL.

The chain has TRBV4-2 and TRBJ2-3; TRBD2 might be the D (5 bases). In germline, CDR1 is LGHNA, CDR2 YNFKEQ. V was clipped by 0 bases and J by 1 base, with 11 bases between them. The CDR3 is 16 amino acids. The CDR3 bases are TGTGCCAGCAGCCAAGAAGGTAGTAGCGGCACAGATACGCAGTATTTT. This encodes CASSQEGSSGTDTQYF.

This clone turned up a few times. CDR3 sequence: CASSRGLAGGEQYF. As DNA, the CDR3 is TGTGCCAGCTCACGGGGACTAGCGGGAGGCGAGCAGTACTTC. The genes are TRBV18 and TRBJ2-7; 15 positions match TRBD2. V trimming: 4 bases; J trimming: 6 bases; junction bases outside the gene matches: 1. CDR3 size: 14 residues. The germline V gene has CDR1 KGHSH and CDR2 LQKENI.

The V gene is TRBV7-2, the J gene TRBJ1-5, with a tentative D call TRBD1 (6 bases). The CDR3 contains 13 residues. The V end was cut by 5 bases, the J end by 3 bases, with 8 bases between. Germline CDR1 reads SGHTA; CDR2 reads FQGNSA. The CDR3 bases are TGTGCCAGCAGCGGACAGATCAATCAGCCCCAGCATTTT. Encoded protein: CASSGQINQPQHF. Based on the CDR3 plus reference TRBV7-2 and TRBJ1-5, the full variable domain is GAGVSQSPSNKVTEKGKDVELRCDPISGHTALYWYRQSLGQGLEFLIYFQGNSAPDKSGLPSDRFSAERTGGSVSTLTIQRTQQEDSAVYLCASSGQINQPQHFGDGTRLSIL.